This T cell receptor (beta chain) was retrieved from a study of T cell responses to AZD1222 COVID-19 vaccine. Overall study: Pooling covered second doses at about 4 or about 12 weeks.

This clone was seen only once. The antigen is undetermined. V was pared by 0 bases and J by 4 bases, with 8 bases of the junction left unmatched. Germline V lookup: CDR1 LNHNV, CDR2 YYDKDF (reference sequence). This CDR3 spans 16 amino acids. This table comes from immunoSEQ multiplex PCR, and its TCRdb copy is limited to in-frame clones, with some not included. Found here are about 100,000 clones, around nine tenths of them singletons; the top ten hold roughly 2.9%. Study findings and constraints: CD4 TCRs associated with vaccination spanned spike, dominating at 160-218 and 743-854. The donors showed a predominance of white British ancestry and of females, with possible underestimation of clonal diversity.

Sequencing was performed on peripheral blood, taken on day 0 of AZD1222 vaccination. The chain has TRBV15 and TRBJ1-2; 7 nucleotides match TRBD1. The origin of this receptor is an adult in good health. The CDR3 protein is CATSRDSEDRSYGYTF. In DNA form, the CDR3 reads TGTGCCACCAGCAGAGATTCGGAGGACAGGTCCTATGGCTACACCTTC.